Listed below are T cell receptor beta chains from one sample, sequenced in a study of CD8 T cells in Susac syndrome. In TCRdb, the immunoSEQ multiplex PCR reads were re-called with MiXCR into one record per CDR3 protein. The sample carries fewer than 150,000 distinct CDR3 sequences, around nine tenths recorded once. The sequenced sample consisted of CD8+ T cells from PBMCs. The source is a human donor with multiple sclerosis. Both conserved end residues are part of each CDR3. A D gene is named only where the DNA matches it firmly. The listing skips clone size in some rows; elsewhere it reads once, few, many or a size class.

j_gene	abundance	v_gene	d_gene	CDR3aa	CDR3nt
TRBJ2-1	-	TRBV5-1	-	CASSLYSSGEQFF	TGCGCCAGCAGCTTGTACAGTAGCGGTGAGCAGTTCTTC
TRBJ2-3	-	TRBV12-3/TRBV12-4	TRBD1	CASSGQGSNTDTQYF	TGTGCCAGCAGTGGACAGGGGAGCAACACAGATACGCAGTATTTT
TRBJ1-4	-	TRBV20-1	-	CSARPDGDDGEKLFF	TGCAGTGCTAGACCAGACGGGGATGATGGTGAAAAACTGTTTTTT
TRBJ1-1	-	TRBV19	-	CASSTGLITEAFF	TGTGCCAGTAGTACAGGGTTGATCACTGAAGCTTTCTTT
TRBJ2-3	-	TRBV27	-	CASRRGFITDTQYF	TGTGCCAGCCGGAGGGGTTTTATCACAGATACGCAGTATTTT
TRBJ1-3	-	TRBV29-1	-	CSVLISARPGNTIYF	TGCAGCGTACTGATCTCCGCCCGGCCTGGAAACACCATATATTTT
TRBJ2-7	-	TRBV7-9	TRBD2	CASSLGTSGSYEQYF	TGTGCCAGCAGCTTAGGGACTAGCGGGAGCTACGAGCAGTACTTC
TRBJ2-7	once	TRBV5-1	-	CASSAEGGHEQYF	TGCGCCAGCAGCGCGGAAGGGGGGCACGAGCAGTACTTC
TRBJ2-1	-	TRBV7-9	-	CASSPPGPEEQFF	TGTGCCAGCAGCCCGCCGGGACCCGAGGAGCAGTTCTTC
TRBJ1-2	-	TRBV7-9	-	CASSSQGMDSYGYTF	TGTGCCAGCAGCTCCCAGGGTATGGATAGCTATGGCTACACCTTC
TRBJ2-1	-	TRBV2	-	CASWGGGAEEQFF	TGTGCCAGCTGGGGAGGGGGCGCGGAGGAGCAGTTCTTC
TRBJ2-1	-	TRBV28	TRBD2	CASSSRTSGRSEQFF	TGTGCCAGCAGTTCCAGGACTAGCGGGAGGAGTGAGCAGTTCTTC
TRBJ2-7	-	TRBV11-2	-	CASSTGYSYEQYF	TGTGCCAGCAGCACAGGTTACTCCTACGAGCAGTACTTC
TRBJ2-2	-	TRBV2	-	CASKQGRSSTGELFF	TGTGCCAGCAAGCAGGGAAGAAGTAGCACCGGGGAGCTGTTTTTT
TRBJ2-1	-	TRBV28	-	CASESPHLESHEQFF	TGTGCCAGCGAATCGCCCCACTTGGAATCCCATGAGCAGTTCTTC
TRBJ1-1	-	TRBV7-9	-	CASSLVVRGDTEAFF	TGTGCCAGCAGCTTAGTAGTCCGAGGGGACACTGAAGCTTTCTTT
TRBJ2-5	-	TRBV20-1	-	CSARDRFEGGGETQYF	TGCAGTGCTAGAGATCGGTTCGAGGGGGGAGGGGAGACCCAGTACTTC
TRBJ2-7	-	TRBV3-1	TRBD1	CASSQRDRAFEQYF	TGTGCCAGCAGCCAACGGGACAGGGCGTTTGAGCAGTACTTC
TRBJ2-3	-	TRBV6-5	-	CASSYRAGGTDTQYF	TGTGCCAGCAGTTACAGAGCAGGGGGCACAGATACGCAGTATTTT
TRBJ2-1	once	TRBV19	TRBD2	CASSILVAGGNEQFF	TGTGCCAGTAGTATATTGGTAGCGGGAGGTAATGAGCAGTTCTTC
TRBJ2-3	-	TRBV28	TRBD2	CASSIGTMDTQYF	TGTGCCAGCAGTATCGGGACTATGGATACGCAGTATTTT
TRBJ2-7	few	TRBV28	-	CASSLGERTINYEQYF	TGTGCCAGCAGTTTGGGAGAAAGAACAATCAACTACGAGCAGTACTTC
TRBJ1-1	-	TRBV29-1	-	CSVEGRQSNTEAFF	TGCAGCGTTGAAGGAAGACAGTCGAACACTGAAGCTTTCTTT
TRBJ2-2	-	TRBV27	TRBD2	CASSGIAGVLTGELFF	TGTGCCAGCAGTGGAATAGCGGGAGTGTTAACCGGGGAGCTGTTTTTT
TRBJ2-1	-	TRBV6-6	-	CASSYGGNEQFF	TGTGCCAGCAGTTACGGTGGCAATGAGCAGTTCTTC
TRBJ1-1	-	TRBV4-1	-	CASSPLVGGGMEAFF	TGCGCCAGCAGCCCCTTGGTAGGGGGGGGTATGGAAGCTTTCTTT